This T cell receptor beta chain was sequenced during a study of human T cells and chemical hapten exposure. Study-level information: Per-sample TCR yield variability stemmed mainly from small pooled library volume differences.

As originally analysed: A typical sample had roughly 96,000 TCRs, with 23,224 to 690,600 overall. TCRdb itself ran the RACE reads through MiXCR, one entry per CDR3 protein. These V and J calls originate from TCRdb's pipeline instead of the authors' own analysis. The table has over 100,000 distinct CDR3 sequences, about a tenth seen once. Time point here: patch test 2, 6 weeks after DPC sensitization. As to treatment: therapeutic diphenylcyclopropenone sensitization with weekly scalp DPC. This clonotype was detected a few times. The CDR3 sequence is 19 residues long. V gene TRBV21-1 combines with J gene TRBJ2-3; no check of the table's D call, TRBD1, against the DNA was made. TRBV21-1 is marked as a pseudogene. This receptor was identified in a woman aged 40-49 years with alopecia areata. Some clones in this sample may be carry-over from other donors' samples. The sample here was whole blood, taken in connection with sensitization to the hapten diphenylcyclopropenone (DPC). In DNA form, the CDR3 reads TGTGCCAGCAGCAAAATGCGCCGTCAGACAGACTCTAGCACAGATACGCAGTATTTT. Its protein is CASSKMRRQTDSSTDTQYF.